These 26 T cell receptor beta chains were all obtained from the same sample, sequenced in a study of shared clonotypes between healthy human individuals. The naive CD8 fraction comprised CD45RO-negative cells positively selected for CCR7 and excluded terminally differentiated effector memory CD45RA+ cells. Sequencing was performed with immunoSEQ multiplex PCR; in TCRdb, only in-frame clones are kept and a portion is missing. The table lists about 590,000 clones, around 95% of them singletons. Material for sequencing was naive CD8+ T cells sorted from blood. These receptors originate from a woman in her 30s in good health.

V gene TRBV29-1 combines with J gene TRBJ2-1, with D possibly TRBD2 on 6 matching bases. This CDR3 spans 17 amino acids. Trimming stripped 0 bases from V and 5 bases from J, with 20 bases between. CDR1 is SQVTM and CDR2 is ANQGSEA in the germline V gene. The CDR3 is CSVEDLQTGALNNEQFF. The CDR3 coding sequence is TGCAGCGTTGAAGATCTTCAAACGGGAGCCCTAAACAATGAGCAGTTCTTC.

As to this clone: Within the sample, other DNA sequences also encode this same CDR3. The CDR3 bases are TGCGCCAGCAGCCAAGTAACTAGCGGACGCTACGAGCAGTACTTC. It specifies CASSQVTSGRYEQYF. V usage is TRBV4-1 and J usage is TRBJ2-7, with TRBD2 matching over 8 bases. From germline, CDR1 is MGHRA and CDR2 YSYEKL. There are 15 residues in the CDR3. The V and J ends lost 1 base and 3 bases, in that order; junction bases with no gene match: 5.

CDR3 DNA sequence: TGTGCCATCAGTGAGTGGACAGCGTCCCCCCAATCCTACGAGCAGTACTTC. It codes for CAISEWTASPQSYEQYF. This chain links TRBV10-3 with TRBJ2-7; possibly TRBD1 for D (6 bases). Trimming took off 1 base at V and 1 base at J, with 17 bases between the two ends. CDR1 and CDR2 (germline): ENHRY, SYGVKD. The CDR3 has 17 residues.

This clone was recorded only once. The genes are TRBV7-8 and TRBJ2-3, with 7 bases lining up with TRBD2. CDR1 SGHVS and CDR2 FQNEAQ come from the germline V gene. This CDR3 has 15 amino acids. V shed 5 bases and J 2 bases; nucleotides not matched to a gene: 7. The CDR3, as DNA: TGTGCCAGCAGCGATCACCTAGCGGCCACAGATACGCAGTATTTT. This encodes CASSDHLAATDTQYF. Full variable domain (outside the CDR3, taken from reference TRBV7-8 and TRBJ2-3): GAGVSQSPRYKVAKRGQDVALRCDPISGHVSLFWYQQALGQGPEFLTYFQNEAQLDKSGLPSDRFFAERPEGSVSTLKIQRTQQEDSAVYLCASSDHLAATDTQYFGPGTRLTVL.

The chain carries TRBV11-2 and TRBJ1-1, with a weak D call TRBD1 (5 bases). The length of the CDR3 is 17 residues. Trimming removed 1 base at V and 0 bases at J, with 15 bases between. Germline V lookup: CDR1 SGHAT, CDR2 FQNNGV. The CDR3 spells CASSLGPFEGLNTEAFF. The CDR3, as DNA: TGTGCCAGCAGCTTAGGCCCTTTTGAGGGGCTGAACACTGAAGCTTTCTTT.

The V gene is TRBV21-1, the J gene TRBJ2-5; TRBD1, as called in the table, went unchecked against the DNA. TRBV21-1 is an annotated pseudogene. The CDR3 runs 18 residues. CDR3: CASSKADPRQGSQETQYF. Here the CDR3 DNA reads TGTGCCAGCAGCAAAGCAGATCCGAGACAGGGGTCTCAAGAGACCCAGTACTTC.

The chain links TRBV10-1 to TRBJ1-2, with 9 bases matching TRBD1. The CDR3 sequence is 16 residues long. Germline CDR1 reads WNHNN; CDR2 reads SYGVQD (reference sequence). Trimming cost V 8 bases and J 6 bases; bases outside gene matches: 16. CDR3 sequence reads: CASPPDRGRGPHGYTF. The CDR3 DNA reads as TGCGCCAGCCCCCCGGACAGGGGCCGAGGACCTCATGGCTACACCTTC.

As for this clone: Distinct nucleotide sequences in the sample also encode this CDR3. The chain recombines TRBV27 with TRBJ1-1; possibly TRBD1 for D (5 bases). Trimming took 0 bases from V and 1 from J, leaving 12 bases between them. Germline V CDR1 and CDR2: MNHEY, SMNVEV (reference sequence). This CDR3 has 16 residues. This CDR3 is CASSLSPGTGNTEAFF. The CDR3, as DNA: TGTGCCAGCAGTTTATCACCCGGTACAGGGAACACTGAAGCTTTCTTT.

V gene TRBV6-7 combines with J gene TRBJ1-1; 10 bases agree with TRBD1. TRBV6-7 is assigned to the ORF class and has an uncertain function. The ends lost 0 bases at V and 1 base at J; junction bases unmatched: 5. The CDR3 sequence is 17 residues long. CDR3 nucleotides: TGTGCCAGCAGTTACTCGATAGGGGACAGGGGGAACACTGAAGCTTTCTTT. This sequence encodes CASSYSIGDRGNTEAFF.

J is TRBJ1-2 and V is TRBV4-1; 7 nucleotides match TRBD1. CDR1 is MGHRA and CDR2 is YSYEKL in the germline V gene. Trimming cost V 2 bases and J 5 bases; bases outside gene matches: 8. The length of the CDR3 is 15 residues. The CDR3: CASSQYSGQKYGYTF. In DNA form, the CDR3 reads TGCGCCAGCAGCCAATACTCGGGACAGAAGTATGGCTACACCTTC.

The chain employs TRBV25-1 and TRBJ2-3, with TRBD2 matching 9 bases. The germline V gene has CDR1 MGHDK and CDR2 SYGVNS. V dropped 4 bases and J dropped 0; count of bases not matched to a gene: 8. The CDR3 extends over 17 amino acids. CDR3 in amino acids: CASSVSTSGPSTDTQYF. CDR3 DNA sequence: TGTGCCAGCAGTGTGTCAACTAGCGGGCCGAGCACAGATACGCAGTATTTT.

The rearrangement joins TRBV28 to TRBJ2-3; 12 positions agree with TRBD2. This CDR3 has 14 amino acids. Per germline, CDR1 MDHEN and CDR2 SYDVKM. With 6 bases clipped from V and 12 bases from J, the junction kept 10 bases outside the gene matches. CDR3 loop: CASSFRTSGKFQYF. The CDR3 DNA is TGTGCCAGCAGCTTCAGGACTAGCGGGAAGTTTCAGTATTTT. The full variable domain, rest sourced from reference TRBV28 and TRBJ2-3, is DVKVTQSSRYLVKRTGEKVFLECVQDMDHENMFWYRQDPGLGLRLIYFSYDVKMKEKGDIPEGYSVSREKKERFSLILESASTNQTSMYLCASSFRTSGKFQYFGPGTRLTVL.

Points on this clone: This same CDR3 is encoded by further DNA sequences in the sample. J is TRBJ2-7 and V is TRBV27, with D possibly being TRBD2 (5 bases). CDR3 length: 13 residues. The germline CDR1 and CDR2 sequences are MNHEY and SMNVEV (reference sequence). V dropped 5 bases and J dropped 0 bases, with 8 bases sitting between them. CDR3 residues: CASSAGISYEQYF. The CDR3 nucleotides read TGTGCCAGCAGTGCCGGGATCTCCTACGAGCAGTACTTC.

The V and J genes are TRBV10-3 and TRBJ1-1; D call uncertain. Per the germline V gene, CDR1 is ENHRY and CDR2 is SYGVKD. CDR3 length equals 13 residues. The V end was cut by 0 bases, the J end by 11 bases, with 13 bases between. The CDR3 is CAISESGGKEAFF. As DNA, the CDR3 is TGTGCCATCAGTGAGTCGGGAGGGAAGGAGGCTTTCTTT.

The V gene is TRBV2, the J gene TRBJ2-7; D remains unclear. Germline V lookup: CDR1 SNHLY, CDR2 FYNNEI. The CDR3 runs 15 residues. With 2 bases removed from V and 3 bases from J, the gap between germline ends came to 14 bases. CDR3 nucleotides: TGTGCCAGCAGTGAACTTGGTCAGCCTGACTACGAGCAGTACTTC. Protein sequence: CASSELGQPDYEQYF.

CDR3 region: CASSFSGVEQYF. The CDR3 DNA reads as TGTGCCAGCAGTTTTAGCGGGGTGGAGCAGTACTTC. J is TRBJ2-7 and V is TRBV6-5, with 8 bases matching TRBD2. The trim removed 4 bases at V and 7 bases at J, leaving 3 bases unmatched. Germline V gene sequence: CDR1 MNHEY, CDR2 SVGAGI. This CDR3 contains 12 residues.

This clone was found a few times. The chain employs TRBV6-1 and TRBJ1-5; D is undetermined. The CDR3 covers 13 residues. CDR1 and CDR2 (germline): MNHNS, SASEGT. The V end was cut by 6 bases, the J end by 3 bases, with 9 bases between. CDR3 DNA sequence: TGTGCCAGCAGAGGACGGGACAATCAGCCCCAGCATTTT. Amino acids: CASRGRDNQPQHF.

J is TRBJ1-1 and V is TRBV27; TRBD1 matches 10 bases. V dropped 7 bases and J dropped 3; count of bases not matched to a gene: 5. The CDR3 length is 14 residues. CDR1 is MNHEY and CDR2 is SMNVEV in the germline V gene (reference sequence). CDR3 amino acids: CASTSGQGDTEAFF. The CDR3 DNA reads TGTGCCAGCACTTCCGGACAGGGGGACACTGAAGCTTTCTTT.

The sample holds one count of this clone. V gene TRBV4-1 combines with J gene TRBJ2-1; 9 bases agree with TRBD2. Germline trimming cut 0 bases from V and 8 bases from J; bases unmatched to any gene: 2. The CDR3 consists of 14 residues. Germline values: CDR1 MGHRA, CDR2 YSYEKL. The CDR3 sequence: CASSQEWTSDEQFF. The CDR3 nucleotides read TGCGCCAGCAGCCAAGAGTGGACTAGCGATGAGCAGTTCTTC.

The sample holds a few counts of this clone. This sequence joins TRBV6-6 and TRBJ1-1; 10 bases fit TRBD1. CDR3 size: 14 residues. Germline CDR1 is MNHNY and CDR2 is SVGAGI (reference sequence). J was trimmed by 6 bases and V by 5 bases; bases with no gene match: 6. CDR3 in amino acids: CASSTRTGGPEAFF. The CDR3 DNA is TGTGCCAGCAGTACCCGGACAGGGGGTCCTGAAGCTTTCTTT.

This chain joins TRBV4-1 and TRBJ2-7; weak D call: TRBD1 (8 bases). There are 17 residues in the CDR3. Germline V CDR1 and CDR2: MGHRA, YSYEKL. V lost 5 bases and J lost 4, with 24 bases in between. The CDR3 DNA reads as TGCGCCAGCAGCATATCTACAGGGGGGGCAAGTGTTTACGAGCAGTACTTC. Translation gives CASSISTGGASVYEQYF.

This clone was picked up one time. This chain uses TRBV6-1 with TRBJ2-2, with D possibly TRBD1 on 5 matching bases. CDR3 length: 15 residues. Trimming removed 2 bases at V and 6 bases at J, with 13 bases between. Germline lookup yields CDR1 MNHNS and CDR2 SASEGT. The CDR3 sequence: CASSEYPGASGELFF. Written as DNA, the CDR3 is TGTGCCAGCAGTGAATACCCTGGGGCGTCCGGGGAGCTGTTTTTT.

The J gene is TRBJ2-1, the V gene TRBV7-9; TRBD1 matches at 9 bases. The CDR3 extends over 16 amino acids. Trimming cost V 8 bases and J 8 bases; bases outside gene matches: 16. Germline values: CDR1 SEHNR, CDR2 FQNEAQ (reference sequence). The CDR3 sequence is CASLSTGGGRGDEQFF. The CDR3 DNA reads TGTGCCAGCCTGTCTACAGGGGGCGGGCGGGGCGATGAGCAGTTCTTC.

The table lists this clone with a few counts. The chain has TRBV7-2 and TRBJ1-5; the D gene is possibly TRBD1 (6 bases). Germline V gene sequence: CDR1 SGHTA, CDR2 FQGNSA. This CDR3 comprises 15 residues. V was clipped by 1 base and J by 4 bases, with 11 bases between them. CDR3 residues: CASSLVGALNQPQHF. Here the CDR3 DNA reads TGTGCCAGCAGCTTAGTGGGGGCCTTGAATCAGCCCCAGCATTTT. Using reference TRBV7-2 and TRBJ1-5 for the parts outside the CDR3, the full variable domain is GAGVSQSPSNKVTEKGKDVELRCDPISGHTALYWYRQSLGQGLEFLIYFQGNSAPDKSGLPSDRFSAERTGGSVSTLTIQRTQQEDSAVYLCASSLVGALNQPQHFGDGTRLSIL.

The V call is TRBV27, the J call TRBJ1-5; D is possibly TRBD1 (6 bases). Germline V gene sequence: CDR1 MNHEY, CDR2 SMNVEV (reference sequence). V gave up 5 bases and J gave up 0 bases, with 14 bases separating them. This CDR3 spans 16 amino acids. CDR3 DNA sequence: TGTGCCAGCAGTACATACACAGGGTATAGCAATCAGCCCCAGCATTTT. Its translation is CASSTYTGYSNQPQHF.

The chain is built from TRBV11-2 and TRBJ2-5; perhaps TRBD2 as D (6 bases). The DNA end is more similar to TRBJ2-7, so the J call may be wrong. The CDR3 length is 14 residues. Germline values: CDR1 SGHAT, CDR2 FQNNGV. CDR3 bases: TGTGCCAGCAGCTTAGGGGGAGGTCCCTACGAGCAGTACTTC. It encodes CASSLGGGPYEQYF.